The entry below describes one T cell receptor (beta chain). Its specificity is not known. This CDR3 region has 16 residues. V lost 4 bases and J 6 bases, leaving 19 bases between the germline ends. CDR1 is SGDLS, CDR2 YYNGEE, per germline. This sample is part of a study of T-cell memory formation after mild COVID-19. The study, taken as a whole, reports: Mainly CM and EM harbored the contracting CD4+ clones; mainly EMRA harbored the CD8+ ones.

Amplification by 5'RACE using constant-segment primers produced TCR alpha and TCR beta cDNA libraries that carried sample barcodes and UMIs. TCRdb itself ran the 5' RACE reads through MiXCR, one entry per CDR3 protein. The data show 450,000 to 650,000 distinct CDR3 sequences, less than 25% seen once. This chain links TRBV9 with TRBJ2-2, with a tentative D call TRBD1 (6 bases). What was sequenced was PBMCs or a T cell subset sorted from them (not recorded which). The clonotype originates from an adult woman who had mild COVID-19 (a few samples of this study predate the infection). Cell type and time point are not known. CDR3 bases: TGTGCCAGCAGCCTAGATGATACAGGGTTGGCCGGGGAGCTGTTTTTT. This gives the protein CASSLDDTGLAGELFF. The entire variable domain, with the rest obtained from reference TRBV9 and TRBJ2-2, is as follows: DSGVTQTPKHLITATGQRVTLRCSPRSGDLSVYWYQQSLDQGLQFLIQYYNGEERAKGNILERFSAQQFPDLHSELNLSSLELGDSALYFCASSLDDTGLAGELFFGEGSRLTVL.